These T cell receptor beta chains were read from a single sample in a study of cytomegalovirus exposure and HLA in healthy donors. Profiled with immunoSEQ multiplex PCR; TCRdb holds only in-frame clones, not every one. Of tens of thousands of clones in the sample, under 90% were seen once. Sample: PBMCs. The receptors originated from a woman under 30 in good health and CMV-seronegative. The CDR3 runs from the conserved cysteine through the conserved F or W. The order of the fields is D gene, J gene, clone size, V gene, CDR3 DNA, CDR3 protein. A D gene is named only where the DNA matches it firmly. Clone size is given for some rows only: seen once, a few or many times, or a class if the clone is expanded.

d_call: NA; j_call: TRBJ2-5; clone_size: NA; v_call: TRBV7-6; cdr3_nt: TGTGCCAGCAGCTTAGTCGCCGGGGGAGAGACCCAGTACTTC; cdr3_aa: CASSLVAGGETQYF
d_call: NA; j_call: TRBJ1-5; clone_size: NA; v_call: TRBV19; cdr3_nt: TGTGCCAGTAGTATGGGTAGGTCGAGGGGCAATCAGCCCCAGCATTTT; cdr3_aa: CASSMGRSRGNQPQHF
d_call: NA; j_call: TRBJ1-5; clone_size: few; v_call: TRBV7-8; cdr3_nt: TGTGCCAGCAGCCCCAAAGTAGCAGGGCCGGATCAGCCCCAGCATTTT; cdr3_aa: CASSPKVAGPDQPQHF
d_call: TRBD1; j_call: TRBJ2-5; clone_size: NA; v_call: TRBV9; cdr3_nt: TGTGCCAGCAGCGGCCCGGACAGGGGGCCTGCAGAGACCCAGTACTTC; cdr3_aa: CASSGPDRGPAETQYF
d_call: TRBD2; j_call: TRBJ2-1; clone_size: NA; v_call: TRBV9; cdr3_nt: TGTGCCAGCAGCGGGGGGACTAGCGGAAACAATGAGCAGTTCTTC; cdr3_aa: CASSGGTSGNNEQFF
d_call: NA; j_call: TRBJ2-3; clone_size: NA; v_call: TRBV4-1; cdr3_nt: TGCGCCAGCAGCCAAGATAGTACTCGCACAGATACGCAGTATTTT; cdr3_aa: CASSQDSTRTDTQYF
d_call: TRBD1; j_call: TRBJ2-7; clone_size: NA; v_call: TRBV20-1; cdr3_nt: TGCAGTGGACAGGGTTTCAACGAGCAGTACTTC; cdr3_aa: CSGQGFNEQYF
d_call: TRBD2; j_call: TRBJ2-3; clone_size: NA; v_call: TRBV5-4; cdr3_nt: TGTGCCAGCAGCGGGACTAGCGGGGCTAGCACAGATACGCAGTATTTT; cdr3_aa: CASSGTSGASTDTQYF
d_call: TRBD2; j_call: TRBJ2-7; clone_size: few; v_call: TRBV7-7; cdr3_nt: TGTGCCAGCAGCCCTGGGGCTAGCGGGAGTGCGGGCTACGAGCAGTACTTC; cdr3_aa: CASSPGASGSAGYEQYF
d_call: TRBD1; j_call: TRBJ1-4; clone_size: NA; v_call: TRBV5-1; cdr3_nt: TGCGCCAGCTCAGGGGGTGCTAATGAAAAACTGTTTTTT; cdr3_aa: CASSGGANEKLFF
d_call: NA; j_call: TRBJ2-2; clone_size: NA; v_call: TRBV4-2; cdr3_nt: TGTGCCAGCAGCCCGAGGGCCCAAGTTGGGACCGGGGAGCTGTTTTTT; cdr3_aa: CASSPRAQVGTGELFF
d_call: NA; j_call: TRBJ2-7; clone_size: NA; v_call: TRBV6-5; cdr3_nt: TGTGCCAGCAGTTACTCAACAGGGCAGGGCGAGCAGTACTTC; cdr3_aa: CASSYSTGQGEQYF
d_call: TRBD2; j_call: TRBJ2-2; clone_size: few; v_call: TRBV4-2; cdr3_nt: TGTGCCAGCAGCCAGGGACTAGCGGACAACACCGGGGAGCTGTTTTTT; cdr3_aa: CASSQGLADNTGELFF
d_call: NA; j_call: TRBJ1-6; clone_size: NA; v_call: TRBV7-9; cdr3_nt: TGTTCCAGCAGCTCCGAACAGGGTTCCTATAATTCACCCCTCCACTTT; cdr3_aa: CSSSSEQGSYNSPLHF
d_call: NA; j_call: TRBJ2-4; clone_size: NA; v_call: TRBV5-1; cdr3_nt: TGCGCCAGCAGCTTGGCCCCCGGCACGGACAGTCAGTACTTC; cdr3_aa: CASSLAPGTDSQYF